These 24 T cell receptor beta chains share one sample of origin, sequenced in a study of blood T cell repertoires in COVID-19. Produced via immunoSEQ multiplex PCR; TCRdb's table is partial and in-frame only. The sample contains roughly 160,000 clones, about 86% of which appear only once. Sequencing was done on a sample of peripheral blood. Receptors were obtained from a man between 60 and 75 years old with acute or convalescent COVID-19.

This chain uses TRBV27 with TRBJ2-3, with unresolved D. The CDR3 is 15 residues long. Germline assignment: CDR1 MNHEY and CDR2 SMNVEV (reference sequence). The germline V and J ends were trimmed by 4 bases and 2 bases, with 13 bases remaining between them. The CDR3 spells CASSSRAPFTDTQYF. In nucleotides, the CDR3 is TGTGCCAGCAGTTCTCGAGCGCCTTTCACAGATACGCAGTATTTT.

This clone was found once. V gene TRBV9 combines with J gene TRBJ2-7; maybe TRBD1 (5 bases). V lost 4 bases, J lost 0 bases, and 14 bases lay in between. CDR1 is SGDLS, CDR2 YYNGEE, per germline. The length of the CDR3 is 15 residues. CDR3 amino acids: CASSWGPRSSYEQYF. DNA of the CDR3: TGTGCCAGCAGCTGGGGCCCAAGGAGCTCCTACGAGCAGTACTTC. The full variable domain, with the rest looked up from reference TRBV9 and TRBJ2-7, is DSGVTQTPKHLITATGQRVTLRCSPRSGDLSVYWYQQSLDQGLQFLIQYYNGEERAKGNILERFSAQQFPDLHSELNLSSLELGDSALYFCASSWGPRSSYEQYFGPGTRLTVT.

CDR3 DNA sequence: TGTGCCAGCAGCTTAGTCACAGCTCAAGAGACCCAGTACTTC. Translation gives CASSLVTAQETQYF. The rearrangement joins TRBV7-9 to TRBJ2-5; D is uncertain. V was trimmed by 1 base and J by 2 bases, leaving 8 bases between them. This CDR3 is 14 amino acids long. Per the germline V gene, CDR1 is SEHNR and CDR2 is FQNEAQ (reference sequence).

The V gene is TRBV3-1 (or the pseudogene TRBV3-2), the J gene TRBJ1-6; possible D gene TRBD1, 5 bases. The CDR3 loop spans 14 amino acids. V lost 5 bases and J 8 bases, leaving 13 bases between the germline ends. Germline CDR1 is LGHDT and CDR2 is YNNKEL (reference sequence). The CDR3 DNA reads as TGTGCCAGCAGCTCAATGGGGCTCGATTCACCCCTCCACTTT. This codes for CASSSMGLDSPLHF.

CDR3 sequence reads: CASSLVIRAFGTNYGYTF. CDR3 nucleotide sequence: TGTGCCAGCAGCTTAGTTATTCGGGCTTTCGGGACTAACTATGGCTACACCTTC. The chain links TRBV7-2 to TRBJ1-2; D is uncertain. The germline V and J ends were trimmed by 1 base and 0 bases, with 18 bases remaining between them. Germline CDR1 reads SGHTA; CDR2 reads FQGNSA. This CDR3 spans 18 amino acids.

The genes are TRBV11-2 and TRBJ2-7; 9 bases line up with TRBD2. J lost 2 bases, V lost 0 bases, and 2 bases had no gene match. The germline CDR1 and CDR2 sequences are SGHAT and FQNNGV. This CDR3 is built from 15 residues. For the CDR3, the DNA is TGTGCCAGCAGCTTAGAGGCTAGCGGGGCCTACGAGCAGTACTTC. Its translation is CASSLEASGAYEQYF.

This sequence joins TRBV24-1 and TRBJ2-7; 8 positions match TRBD2. Germline CDR1 reads KGHDR; CDR2 reads SFDVKD. CDR3 size: 16 residues. J gave up 5 bases and V 3 bases, and 11 bases lay outside the gene matches. Here the CDR3 reads CATSDPTGGRNHEQYF. The CDR3 nucleotides are TGTGCCACCAGTGATCCCACGGGCGGGAGGAACCACGAGCAGTACTTC.

This sequence joins TRBV5-1 and TRBJ2-3; 7 bases align to TRBD1. Germline values: CDR1 SGHRS, CDR2 YFSETQ. The CDR3 totals 16 residues. J gave up 3 bases and V 4 bases, and 11 bases lay outside the gene matches. The CDR3 bases are TGCGCCAGCAGCCCGATAGACAGGGACGGGACAGATACGCAGTATTTT. Protein product: CASSPIDRDGTDTQYF.

The J gene is TRBJ1-2, the V gene TRBV18; 10 bases fit TRBD1. The CDR3 length is 15 residues. V shed 6 bases and J 6 bases; nucleotides not matched to a gene: 10. Germline lookup yields CDR1 KGHSH and CDR2 LQKENI. CDR3 bases: TGTGCCAGCTCGAAGGCAGGGACAGGGGTCAATGGCTACACCTTC. As protein: CASSKAGTGVNGYTF. The complete variable domain, with remaining parts taken from reference TRBV18 and TRBJ1-2, reads NAGVMQNPRHLVRRRGQEARLRCSPMKGHSHVYWYRQLPEEGLKFMVYLQKENIIDESGMPKERFSAEFPKEGPSILRIQQVVRGDSAAYFCASSKAGTGVNGYTFGSGTRLTVV.

In its sample, this clone was seen once. DNA of the CDR3: TGTGCCAGCAGTGAGGGGCAGACAGGGACCTTTCTCCATGGCTACACCTTC. Translation: CASSEGQTGTFLHGYTF. This chain connects TRBV25-1 to TRBJ1-2; 7 bases map to TRBD1. V lost 3 bases and J lost 6; bases outside the gene matches: 16. The CDR3 is 17 residues long. Germline CDR1 MGHDK, CDR2 SYGVNS.

The genes are TRBV2 and TRBJ2-1; 7 nucleotides match TRBD2. The CDR3 length is 12 residues. CDR1 SNHLY and CDR2 FYNNEI come from the germline V gene. Unmatched junction bases numbered 3, after V lost 5 bases and J lost 8 bases. The CDR3 DNA sequence: TGTGCCAGCAGTCTCGGGGGGTATGAGCAGTTCTTC. Its protein is CASSLGGYEQFF.

The gene calls are TRBV30 and TRBJ1-2; the match to TRBD1 covers 9 bases. The CDR3 totals 12 residues. Germline V gene lookup returns CDR1 GTSNPN and CDR2 SVGIG (reference sequence). Losses at the gene ends were 0 bases for V and 13 bases for J; bases not matched to a gene: 6. The CDR3 loop is CAWSVAGTGRTF. CDR3 sequence (DNA): TGTGCCTGGAGTGTAGCTGGGACAGGGCGCACCTTC. The variable domain in full, with the rest retrieved from reference TRBV30 and TRBJ1-2, is SQTIHQWPATLVQPVGSPLSLECTVEGTSNPNLYWYRQAAGRGLQLLFYSVGIGQISSEVPQNLSASRPQDRQFILSSKKLLLSDSGFYLCAWSVAGTGRTFGSGTRLTVV.

The CDR3 coding sequence is TGTGCCTGGGGGGGACTAGCGGACAACACCGGGGAGCTGTTTTTT. Its translation: CAWGGLADNTGELFF. V is TRBV30 and J is TRBJ2-2, with 11 nucleotides matching TRBD2. The germline CDR1 and CDR2 sequences are GTSNPN and SVGIG (reference sequence). This CDR3 comprises 15 residues. Losses at the gene ends were 5 bases for V and 2 bases for J; bases not matched to a gene: 4.

The chain links TRBV28 to TRBJ2-1; 8 bases agree with TRBD2. From germline, CDR1 is MDHEN and CDR2 SYDVKM. This CDR3 spans 14 amino acids. V lost 1 base and J lost 10; bases outside the gene matches: 6. This CDR3 is CASSLFPTSVEQFF. For the CDR3, the DNA is TGTGCCAGCAGTTTATTCCCGACTAGCGTAGAGCAGTTCTTC.

The chain combines TRBV28 with TRBJ2-7, with D maybe TRBD1 (6 bases). There are 14 residues in the CDR3. Trimming pared 8 bases from V and 5 bases from J, leaving 19 bases between. Per the germline V gene, CDR1 is MDHEN and CDR2 is SYDVKM. The CDR3 loop reads CASRPIRWGHEQYF. As DNA, the CDR3 is TGTGCCAGCCGCCCAATCCGGTGGGGGCACGAGCAGTACTTC.

The chain employs TRBV2 and TRBJ2-2; tentative D call: TRBD2 (6 bases). Germline V gives CDR1 SNHLY, CDR2 FYNNEI. Trimming cost V 7 bases and J 7 bases, with 13 bases left between them. This CDR3 has 13 residues. The CDR3 here is CASNGGVGGELFF. The CDR3 coding sequence is TGTGCCAGCAATGGCGGGGTGGGCGGGGAGCTGTTTTTT. The full variable domain, with the rest looked up from reference TRBV2 and TRBJ2-2, is EPEVTQTPSHQVTQMGQEVILRCVPISNHLYFYWYRQILGQKVEFLVSFYNNEISEKSEIFDDQFSVERPDGSNFTLKIRSTKLEDSAMYFCASNGGVGGELFFGEGSRLTVL.

This clone has just one count. The V gene is TRBV7-2, the J gene TRBJ2-1, with 7 bases matching TRBD2. The CDR3 consists of 16 residues. Germline trimming cut 5 bases from V and 9 bases from J; bases unmatched to any gene: 16. Germline assignment: CDR1 SGHTA and CDR2 FQGNSA. The CDR3 reads CASSPRGGSTASEQFF. CDR3 coding DNA: TGTGCCAGCAGCCCGCGGGGCGGGAGTACAGCTAGTGAGCAGTTCTTC.

The chain carries TRBV19 and TRBJ2-7; 11 nucleotides line up with TRBD1. V was pared by 4 bases and J by 4 bases, with 6 bases of the junction left unmatched. CDR1 and CDR2 from the germline V gene are LNHDA and SQIVND (reference sequence). The CDR3 covers 15 residues. The CDR3 region has the DNA TGTGCCAGTAGTACCCAGGACAGGGGGCTATACGAGCAGTACTTC. Protein product: CASSTQDRGLYEQYF.

The chain carries TRBV11-1 and TRBJ2-1; D not resolved. The V end was cut by 2 bases, the J end by 6 bases, with 5 bases between. CDR3 size: 12 residues. The V gene's germline CDR1 is SGHAT and CDR2 FQDESV (reference sequence). The CDR3 DNA sequence: TGTGCCAGCAGCTTAAGCTCCAATGAGCAGTTCTTC. Protein product: CASSLSSNEQFF.

The chain links TRBV11-2 to TRBJ1-1; perhaps TRBD1 as D (5 bases). CDR1 is SGHAT and CDR2 is FQNNGV in the germline V gene. Trimming took 4 bases from V and 6 from J, leaving 12 bases between them. CDR3 length: 13 amino acids. CDR3 coding DNA: TGTGCCAGCAGCTGGGATGACAGACCTGAAGCTTTCTTT. Protein sequence: CASSWDDRPEAFF.

The chain recombines TRBV19 with TRBJ2-3; TRBD2 is a possible D gene (7 bases). The V gene lost 9 bases and the J gene lost 4 bases, with 17 bases spanning the gap. The CDR3 loop spans 14 amino acids. Germline lookup yields CDR1 LNHDA and CDR2 SQIVND (reference sequence). In nucleotides, the CDR3 is TGTGCCAGCACCATGGGGGGGCGCTCAGATACGCAGTATTTT. Protein: CASTMGGRSDTQYF.

This clone was seen a few times. V and J are TRBV6-5 and TRBJ1-1, with 7 nucleotides matching TRBD1. The J segment lost 1 base and the V segment lost 6 bases, leaving 8 bases of the junction unmatched. CDR3 size: 15 residues. CDR1 MNHEY and CDR2 SVGAGI come from the germline V gene. The CDR3: CASRGPGQRNTEAFF. CDR3 nucleotide sequence: TGTGCCAGCAGGGGCCCGGGACAGAGGAACACTGAAGCTTTCTTT.

Details on this clone: Other DNA sequences from this sample encode an identical CDR3 as well. This sequence joins TRBV30 and TRBJ1-5; D not resolved. This CDR3 has 13 residues. Per germline, CDR1 GTSNPN and CDR2 SVGIG (reference sequence). Trimming shortened V by 0 bases and J by 4 bases, and 7 bases separated the two germline ends. CDR3 DNA sequence: TGTGCCTGGAGTGTACGCGGGAATCAGCCCCAGCATTTT. Its translation is CAWSVRGNQPQHF.

The chain's CDR3 is CASSPSGTEAFF. CDR3 nucleotides: TGTGCCAGCAGCCCCTCGGGCACTGAAGCTTTCTTT. The V gene is TRBV7-9, the J gene TRBJ1-1; D is unresolved. This CDR3 contains 12 residues. The germline V gene encodes CDR1 SEHNR and CDR2 FQNEAQ (reference sequence). Trimming removed 5 bases from V and 4 bases from J, with 8 bases in between.